These 23 T cell receptor beta chains were sequenced from one sample in a study of OX40 agonist ivuxolimab in advanced cancers. Sequencing was performed with immunoSEQ multiplex PCR; in TCRdb, only in-frame clones are kept and a portion is missing. Among about 17,000 clones listed, approximately 73% were seen once. The sequencing used CD4+ or CD8+ T cells sorted from blood, collected in a trial of the OX40 agonist ivuxolimab. The receptors here all came from an adult with an advanced solid tumor such as melanoma, head and neck, liver or kidney cancer.

V gene TRBV11-3 combines with J gene TRBJ2-7, with 7 bases fitting TRBD1. CDR1 and CDR2 (germline): SGHNT, YENEEA. The V gene end was trimmed by 4 bases and the J gene end by 5 bases; junction bases not matched to a gene: 11. This CDR3 comprises 15 residues. CDR3 loop: CASSSRQGQGDEQYF. The CDR3 DNA reads as TGTGCCAGCAGCTCCAGACAGGGTCAGGGTGACGAGCAGTACTTC.

This clone appeared once. This chain connects TRBV4-2 to TRBJ1-1, with D possibly being TRBD1 (5 bases). The germline gives CDR1 LGHNA, CDR2 YNFKEQ. Trimming took off 1 base at V and 7 bases at J, with 13 bases between the two ends. This CDR3 region has 14 residues. This CDR3 is CASSQVGAGVEAFF. CDR3 bases: TGTGCCAGCAGCCAAGTAGGGGCGGGAGTTGAAGCTTTCTTT.

To note about this clone: The junction shows a germline mismatch at one end, possibly a read error. The sample carries other DNA sequences with the same CDR3. The gene calls are TRBV7-9 and TRBJ2-5, with TRBD2 as a possible D gene (5 bases). In germline, CDR1 is SEHNR, CDR2 FQNEAQ (reference sequence). The CDR3 consists of 13 residues. The CDR3 DNA reads TGTGCTAGCAGCAAGCGGCCCGAGGAGACCCAGTACTTC. Translation gives CASSKRPEETQYF.

The chain carries TRBV18 and TRBJ2-6; 8 bases agree with TRBD1. This CDR3 region has 17 residues. Germline V lookup: CDR1 KGHSH, CDR2 LQKENI. Trimming took 8 bases from V and 0 from J; bases not matched to a gene: 9. CDR3 in DNA: TGTGCCAGCACTCCGGGACAGGAAATCTCTGGGGCCAACGTCCTGACTTTC. Its translation: CASTPGQEISGANVLTF.

This clone was picked up a small number of times. The chain carries TRBV28 and TRBJ2-3; 9 bases align to TRBD1. V lost 5 bases and J lost 3; bases outside the gene matches: 12. CDR3 size: 17 residues. Germline loops: CDR1 MDHEN, CDR2 SYDVKM. This chain's CDR3 is CASSTRTGQGRTDTQYF. The CDR3 coding sequence is TGTGCCAGCAGTACCCGAACCGGACAGGGGAGGACAGATACGCAGTATTTT.

The chain uses TRBV28 and TRBJ1-2, with 10 bases identical to TRBD1. Germline assignment: CDR1 MDHEN and CDR2 SYDVKM. This CDR3 region has 14 residues. The ends lost 7 bases at V and 3 bases at J; junction bases unmatched: 5. The CDR3 region has the DNA TGTGCCAGCACCTCGACAGGGGGCGACTATGGCTACACCTTC. Translated, it gives CASTSTGGDYGYTF.

This chain joins TRBV27 and TRBJ2-3; tentatively, D is TRBD2 (6 bases). The germline V gene has CDR1 MNHEY and CDR2 SMNVEV (reference sequence). V was trimmed by 2 bases and J by 2 bases, leaving 11 bases between them. The CDR3 is made up of 15 amino acids. This chain's CDR3 is CASSLVREYTDTQYF. The DNA for the CDR3 is TGTGCCAGCAGTTTAGTGCGGGAATACACAGATACGCAGTATTTT.

The chain joins TRBV4-1 to TRBJ2-7; 9 positions match TRBD1. CDR3 length equals 14 residues. The J segment lost 5 bases and the V segment lost 1 base, leaving 3 bases of the junction unmatched. In germline, CDR1 is MGHRA, CDR2 YSYEKL. Written as DNA, the CDR3 is TGCGCCAGCAGCCAAGGGGACAGGGACAACGAGCAGTACTTC. It is translated as CASSQGDRDNEQYF.

The chain couples TRBV30 to TRBJ2-4; TRBD2 is a possible D gene (6 bases). Trimming left V 3 bases short and J 0 bases short, with 12 bases between. Germline lookup yields CDR1 GTSNPN and CDR2 SVGIG (reference sequence). The CDR3 loop spans 15 amino acids. The CDR3 DNA reads as TGTGCCTGGAGAATGCCGGGACTAGCCAAAAACATTCAGTACTTC. This codes for CAWRMPGLAKNIQYF.

The V and J genes are TRBV4-3 and TRBJ2-7, with unresolved D. The V and J ends lost 0 bases and 2 bases respectively, with 8 bases between them. The germline V gene has CDR1 LGHNA and CDR2 YSLEER. CDR3 length: 14 amino acids. CDR3 coding DNA: TGCGCCAGCAGCCAAGACAGCGCTACCTACGAGCAGTACTTC. This translates into CASSQDSATYEQYF.

The chain couples TRBV19 to TRBJ1-2; D gene ambiguous. The germline V gene has CDR1 LNHDA and CDR2 SQIVND (reference sequence). V lost 3 bases and J lost 4, with 9 bases in between. The CDR3 sequence is 13 residues long. Here the CDR3 reads CASSMKPPYGYTF. The CDR3 nucleotides read TGTGCCAGTAGTATGAAGCCTCCCTATGGCTACACCTTC.

The J gene is TRBJ2-7, the V gene TRBV13; perhaps TRBD1 as D (6 bases). CDR1 and CDR2 from the germline V gene are PRHDT and FYEKMQ (reference sequence). V lost 1 base and J lost 3, with 7 bases in between. The CDR3 is made up of 13 amino acids. The CDR3 reads CASSLVGGYEQYF. CDR3 coding DNA: TGTGCCAGCAGCTTAGTAGGGGGCTACGAGCAGTACTTC.

The chain has TRBV11-2 and TRBJ2-3; D call uncertain. The CDR3 has 11 amino acids. Between the trimmed V and J ends, which lost 2 bases and 5 bases, there was a span of 2 bases. Germline lookup yields CDR1 SGHAT and CDR2 FQNNGV. DNA for the CDR3: TGTGCCAGCAGCTTACTAGATACGCAGTATTTT. Translated: CASSLLDTQYF.

J is TRBJ2-1 and V is TRBV10-3, with D possibly TRBD1 on 6 matching bases. The CDR3 covers 19 residues. The V and J ends lost 0 bases and 0 bases respectively, with 18 bases between them. Germline CDR1 ENHRY, CDR2 SYGVKD. CDR3 nucleotide sequence: TGTGCCATCAGTGAGTCGGGTCCGACGGACAGCAGCTCCTACAATGAGCAGTTCTTC. Its translation: CAISESGPTDSSSYNEQFF.

The V gene is TRBV5-1, the J gene TRBJ2-1; TRBD2 is a possible D gene (6 bases). CDR3 length equals 17 residues. V was clipped by 1 base and J by 6 bases, with 20 bases between them. Germline-derived CDR1 and CDR2 are SGHRS and YFSETQ. The DNA for the CDR3 is TGCGCCAGCAGCTTGAGTCCGGGGGAAGTCTCTGGCAATGAGCAGTTCTTC. It codes for CASSLSPGEVSGNEQFF.

The CDR3 protein is CASSLVLSSGRPETQYF. The CDR3 DNA reads as TGTGCCAGCAGCTTAGTCCTCTCTAGCGGGAGACCCGAGACCCAGTACTTC. The chain is built from TRBV7-6 and TRBJ2-5, with TRBD2 identical over 10 bases. This CDR3 contains 17 residues. Germline V lookup: CDR1 SGHVS, CDR2 FNYEAQ. With V trimmed by 1 base and J by 5 bases, 10 bases remained unmatched.

This clone showed up just once. The chain employs TRBV27 and TRBJ2-7; D is possibly TRBD1 or TRBD2 (5 bases each). The CDR3 has 17 residues. Trimming left V 2 bases short and J 0 bases short, with 17 bases between. The germline gives CDR1 MNHEY, CDR2 SMNVEV (reference sequence). The CDR3 DNA is TGTGCCAGCAGTTTAAGAACCGGGACGAAGAGCTCCTACGAGCAGTACTTC. Its translation is CASSLRTGTKSSYEQYF.

The chain combines TRBV5-6 with TRBJ2-1; maybe TRBD2 (6 bases). Germline CDR1 and CDR2: SGHDT and YYEEEE. V lost 4 bases and J 0 bases, leaving 11 bases between the germline ends. This CDR3 is 15 amino acids long. The CDR3 region is CASSRLELSYNEQFF. The DNA for the CDR3 is TGTGCCAGCAGCAGACTAGAGCTCTCCTACAATGAGCAGTTCTTC. The full variable domain, completed using reference TRBV5-6 and TRBJ2-1, is DAGVTQSPTHLIKTRGQQVTLRCSPKSGHDTVSWYQQALGQGPQFIFQYYEEEERQRGNFPDRFSGHQFPNYSSELNVNALLLGDSALYLCASSRLELSYNEQFFGPGTRLTVL.

The chain carries TRBV6-5 and TRBJ1-5; tentative D call: TRBD1 (6 bases). The CDR3 consists of 14 residues. Between the trimmed V and J ends, which lost 5 bases and 3 bases, there was a span of 11 bases. Germline values: CDR1 MNHEY, CDR2 SVGAGI. CDR3 in amino acids: CASSPTGLNQPQHF. The CDR3, as DNA: TGTGCCAGCAGTCCCACAGGGCTCAATCAGCCCCAGCATTTT.

The J gene is TRBJ2-7, the V gene TRBV6-4, with 8 bases that match TRBD2. Trimming removed 0 bases from V and 4 bases from J; junction bases left unmatched: 8. CDR1 and CDR2 (germline): MRHNA, SNTAGT. The CDR3 is 16 amino acids. This CDR3 reads CASSDSAAGVWYEQYF. CDR3 nucleotides: TGTGCCAGCAGTGACTCTGCAGCGGGAGTTTGGTACGAGCAGTACTTC.

This chain connects TRBV7-9 to TRBJ1-2, with D unresolved. The germline V gene has CDR1 SEHNR and CDR2 FQNEAQ (reference sequence). The CDR3 spans 13 residues. Trimming pared 5 bases from V and 2 bases from J, leaving 9 bases between. CDR3 sequence reads: CASSPGLNYGYTF. The CDR3 nucleotides are TGTGCCAGCAGCCCCGGGCTGAACTATGGCTACACCTTC.

V is TRBV7-9 and J is TRBJ2-3, with D perhaps matching TRBD1 (6 bases). V lost 1 base, J lost 1 base, and 21 bases lay in between. The germline V gene has CDR1 SEHNR and CDR2 FQNEAQ (reference sequence). This CDR3 has 19 residues. The CDR3: CASSLVTSQGSLGTDTQYF. The CDR3 nucleotides are TGTGCCAGCAGCTTAGTTACTTCACAGGGCAGCCTAGGCACAGATACGCAGTATTTT.

Remarks on this clone: At one of its ends the junction is not consistent with the germline gene, which may arise from a read error. The V gene is TRBV15, the J gene TRBJ2-6; possible D gene TRBD1, 6 bases. The CDR3 spans 16 residues. CDR1 is LNHNV and CDR2 is YYDKDF in the germline V gene (reference sequence). CDR3 DNA: TGTGCCACCAGCAGAGATGGGGGCTCTGGGGCCAGCGTCCTGACTTTC. Translated: CATSRDGGSGASVLTF.